This passage covers 25 T cell receptor beta chains from one sample sequenced in a study of molecular identifiers for immune sequencing clone quantification listed by TCRdb under 2018. The library was obtained by PCR. Data came from a NextSeq 500. The raw public reads went through TCRdb reprocessing: fastp at Q25, MiXCR clone calling, in-frame beta chains kept. Every CDR3 protein is listed once, alongside the most common genes and DNA of its rows. Counted in this sample were hundreds of thousands of distinct CDR3 sequences; around 25% of them appeared once. About 0.78% of the sample lies in the top ten. Source material: naive CD8+ T cells from blood, with Jurkat cell RNA spiked in. In the paper's terms, the cell subset or site label means: FACS-sorted CD8+CD4-CCR7+CD45RA+ naive T cells. These receptors were obtained from a human donor in good health. Some libraries in this study had Jurkat cell RNA spiked in.

This clonotype has ten or more counts. The chain uses TRBV12-3 or TRBV12-4 and TRBJ1-1; no firm D call. V dropped 0 bases and J dropped 3 bases, with 8 bases sitting between them. The CDR3 runs 14 residues. CDR3 DNA: TGTGCCAGCAGTTTAGCAATACCAGACACTGAAGCTTTCTTT. This gives the protein CASSLAIPDTEAFF.

This clonotype was observed a few times. The junction and the germline gene differ at one end; a read error may be behind it. V usage is TRBV4-1 and J usage is TRBJ2-7; unclear D gene. There are 13 residues in the CDR3. Germline CDR1 reads MGHRA; CDR2 reads YSYEKL. CDR3 nucleotide sequence: TGCGCCCGCAGCCAAGGGCCCTCCTACGAGCAGTACTTC. Protein: CARSQGPSYEQYF.

This clonotype has a count of ten or more. V and J are TRBV6-5 and TRBJ1-1; no clear D gene. The CDR3 is 15 amino acids. V was pared by 6 bases and J by 1 base, with 15 bases between. Germline V lookup: CDR1 MNHEY, CDR2 SVGAGI. CDR3 nucleotides: TGTGCCAGCAGAACAGCCGCTTCAAGGAACACTGAAGCTTTCTTT. Its protein product is CASRTAASRNTEAFF.

This chain joins TRBV5-6 and TRBJ2-7, with a weak D call TRBD1 (6 bases). Germline V CDR1 and CDR2: SGHDT, YYEEEE. The CDR3 sequence is 16 residues long. Trimming removed 4 bases from V and 6 bases from J, with 23 bases in between. In DNA, the CDR3 is TGTGCCAGCAGCCCCGGACAGACCTCTCCTTTTGGCGAGCAGTACTTC. Translating gives CASSPGQTSPFGEQYF.

The J gene is TRBJ1-2, the V gene TRBV9; perhaps TRBD1 as D (6 bases). V was clipped by 4 bases and J by 3 bases, with 16 bases between them. Germline assignment: CDR1 SGDLS and CDR2 YYNGEE. CDR3 size: 15 residues. CDR3 region: CASSPGVSSYYGYTF. The CDR3 DNA reads TGTGCCAGCAGCCCAGGGGTCAGTAGCTACTATGGCTACACCTTC.

J is TRBJ1-5 and V is TRBV12-3 or TRBV12-4; TRBD1 matches at 11 bases. Unmatched junction bases numbered 9, after V lost 5 bases and J lost 9 bases. The CDR3 is 15 amino acids. The CDR3 loop reads CASSGQGARDRPQHF. CDR3 DNA sequence: TGTGCCAGCAGTGGACAGGGGGCCCGTGATCGGCCCCAGCATTTT.

There are a few counts of this clonotype. V usage is TRBV2 and J usage is TRBJ2-1; TRBD1 matches 7 bases. V lost 7 bases to trimming and J lost 2 bases; unmatched junction nucleotides: 5. The CDR3 spans 14 residues. Germline values: CDR1 SNHLY, CDR2 FYNNEI. This CDR3 reads CASKGTVTYNEQFF. The CDR3 DNA reads as TGTGCCAGCAAAGGGACAGTAACCTACAATGAGCAGTTCTTC.

Turning to this clonotype: A single base separates this from a much larger clone, so it may be a read error. CDR3 region: CVSNSGGGDTQYF. The CDR3 nucleotides are TGTGTCAGCAACTCCGGAGGGGGTGATACGCAGTATTTT. The V gene is TRBV9, the J gene TRBJ2-3, with D perhaps TRBD1 or TRBD2 (6 bases each). Germline loops: CDR1 SGDLS, CDR2 YYNGEE. CDR3 length: 13 amino acids.

This clonotype was detected ten times or more. The chain couples TRBV5-1 to TRBJ2-1; D might be TRBD2 (5 bases). Germline V gene data show CDR1 as SGHRS and CDR2 as YFSETQ. V was trimmed by 0 bases and J by 6 bases, leaving 10 bases between them. The CDR3 consists of 14 residues. The CDR3 region is CASSLDAGPNEQFF. The CDR3 DNA sequence: TGCGCCAGCAGCTTGGACGCGGGTCCCAATGAGCAGTTCTTC.

This clonotype was seen at least ten times. The chain carries TRBV6-6 and TRBJ2-7; D assignment may be TRBD1 or TRBD2 (5 bases each). CDR1 is MNHNY, CDR2 SVGAGI, per germline (reference sequence). Trimming stripped 2 bases from V and 6 bases from J, with 26 bases between. The CDR3 extends over 18 amino acids. The CDR3 nucleotides read TGTGCCAGCAGTTACAACCCGCACGACACAATCCTTGGGGGCGAGCAGTACTTC. Translating gives CASSYNPHDTILGGEQYF.

This clonotype has at least ten counts. The rearrangement joins TRBV9 to TRBJ1-1; the D gene is possibly TRBD1 (6 bases). The CDR3 runs to 15 residues. Trimming took 0 bases from V and 3 from J, leaving 12 bases between them. Germline-derived CDR1 and CDR2 are SGDLS and YYNGEE. The CDR3 spells CASSVETGRDTEAFF. The CDR3 nucleotides are TGTGCCAGCAGCGTAGAAACAGGGCGAGACACTGAAGCTTTCTTT.

This clonotype has ten or more counts. The CDR3, as DNA: TGTGCCAGCGCGTGGATTAGGGACCCACGGGCAGATACGCAGTATTTT. Its translation is CASAWIRDPRADTQYF. The chain carries TRBV2 and TRBJ2-3; perhaps D is TRBD1 or TRBD2 (5 bases each). CDR1 is SNHLY and CDR2 is FYNNEI in the germline V gene. Trimming left V 8 bases short and J 4 bases short, with 22 bases between. CDR3 length equals 16 residues.

This clonotype was seen a few times. The chain has TRBV19 and TRBJ2-3; TRBD2 matches at 9 bases. Trimming removed 3 bases from V and 3 bases from J; junction bases left unmatched: 4. This CDR3 has 15 amino acids. The germline gives CDR1 LNHDA, CDR2 SQIVND (reference sequence). CDR3: CASSIISGSTDTQYF. For the CDR3, the DNA is TGTGCCAGTAGTATTATTAGCGGGAGTACAGATACGCAGTATTTT.

Comment on this clonotype: The germline gene is not matched at one end of the junction; a read error may be the cause. This chain joins TRBV5-8 and TRBJ2-2; possibly TRBD2 for D (6 bases). From germline, CDR1 is SGHTS and CDR2 YDEGEE. The CDR3 runs 13 residues. This CDR3 reads CASSLAWTGGLFF. CDR3 DNA sequence: TGTGCCAGCAGCTTGGCATGGACCGGGGGGCTGTTTTTT.

In this sample, this clonotype turned up a few times. A read error is possible here, since a much larger clone lies one base away. The rearrangement uses TRBV20-1 and TRBJ2-7; D unresolved. The germline V and J ends were trimmed by 6 bases and 6 bases, with 24 bases remaining between them. CDR1 and CDR2 from the germline V gene are DFQATT and SNEGSKA (reference sequence). The CDR3 covers 15 residues. The CDR3 is CSAALAVSVVGEQYF. The CDR3 nucleotides are TGCAGTGCCGCTCTCGCGGTATCAGTAGTCGGCGAGCAGTACTTC.

The J gene is TRBJ2-7, the V gene TRBV18; 9 bases agree with TRBD2. Germline-derived CDR1 and CDR2 are KGHSH and LQKENI. CDR3 size: 16 residues. V gave up 4 bases and J gave up 7 bases; unmatched junction bases: 14. DNA for the CDR3: TGTGCCAGCTCACAGAGCGGGGGGCTCGTCCCGGGGGAGCAGTACTTC. This gives the protein CASSQSGGLVPGEQYF.

The J gene is TRBJ2-7, the V gene TRBV4-1; 9 bases agree with TRBD1. J lost 3 bases, V lost 0 bases, and 6 bases had no gene match. Germline V gene data show CDR1 as MGHRA and CDR2 as YSYEKL. The CDR3 has 16 amino acids. CDR3 DNA sequence: TGCGCCAGCAGCCAAGATCAGGGACAGGGAAACTACGAGCAGTACTTC. It codes for CASSQDQGQGNYEQYF.

This clonotype was counted at least ten times. This rearrangement joins TRBV7-6 to TRBJ2-7; TRBD2 agrees at 14 bases. Germline V gene sequence: CDR1 SGHVS, CDR2 FNYEAQ. V lost 5 bases to trimming and J lost 2 bases; unmatched junction nucleotides: 17. The CDR3 sequence is 20 residues long. The CDR3 region has the DNA TGTGCCAGCAGCCCATCCCGCCCGGGACTAGCGGGAGTCCGCCCCTACGAGCAGTACTTC. Translating gives CASSPSRPGLAGVRPYEQYF. Variable domain in full (rest from reference TRBV7-6 and TRBJ2-7): GAGVSQSPRYKVTKRGQDVALRCDPISGHVSLYWYRQALGQGPEFLTYFNYEAQQDKSGLPNDRFSAERPEGSISTLTIQRTEQRDSAMYRCASSPSRPGLAGVRPYEQYFGPGTRLTVT.

The chain links TRBV5-1 to TRBJ2-7; tentative D call: TRBD1 (5 bases). CDR3 length: 14 amino acids. Per germline, CDR1 SGHRS and CDR2 YFSETQ. Trimming cost V 0 bases and J 6 bases, with 13 bases left between them. Written as DNA, the CDR3 is TGCGCCAGCAGCTTGGGGTGGGGCCTTGTCGAGCAGTACTTC. Translated, it gives CASSLGWGLVEQYF.

Note on this clonotype: This may be a read error, as it is one base from a much larger clone. The gene calls are TRBV5-1 and TRBJ2-3; 15 bases map to TRBD2. This CDR3 region has 18 residues. In germline, CDR1 is SGHRS, CDR2 YFSETQ. V lost 4 bases and J lost 1; bases outside the gene matches: 7. The CDR3: CASSTGLAGGFGTDTQYF. CDR3 nucleotides: TGCGCCAGCAGCACGGGACTAGCGGGGGGATTCGGCACAGATACGCAGTATTTT.

A remark on this clonotype: The junction does not match germline at one end; this may be a read error. The chain employs TRBV6-2 or TRBV6-3 and TRBJ2-7; no reliable D call. The CDR3 totals 11 residues. Germline CDR1 and CDR2: MNHEY and SVGEGT. The CDR3 DNA reads TGTGCCGGCAGCCTAGCCTACGAGCAGTACTTC. It yields the protein CAGSLAYEQYF.

This clonotype was picked up many times. The chain combines TRBV12-3 or TRBV12-4 with TRBJ1-3; a possible D gene is TRBD1 (6 bases). With 5 bases removed from V and 4 bases from J, the gap between germline ends came to 18 bases. The CDR3 loop spans 16 amino acids. This chain's CDR3 is CASSGVLQGPGNTIYF. The DNA for the CDR3 is TGTGCCAGCAGTGGAGTACTACAGGGTCCCGGAAACACCATATATTTT.

For this clonotype: At one end, the junction sequence differs from germline, possibly due to a read error. In nucleotides, the CDR3 is TGTGTCAGCAGTTTAATGGGAATGGGCAATCAGCCCCAGCATTTT. Its protein product is CVSSLMGMGNQPQHF. The gene calls are TRBV28 and TRBJ1-5; D not resolved. The CDR3 totals 15 residues. Germline CDR1 MDHEN, CDR2 SYDVKM.

This clonotype was counted only a few times. The V and J genes are TRBV7-9 and TRBJ2-2; D is unclear. V was clipped by 5 bases and J by 6 bases, with 13 bases between them. Germline V CDR1 and CDR2: SEHNR, FQNEAQ (reference sequence). This CDR3 contains 14 residues. The CDR3 here is CASSPRGPPGELFF. The DNA for the CDR3 is TGTGCCAGCAGCCCGCGAGGTCCGCCCGGGGAGCTGTTTTTT. Full variable domain (remainder filled in from reference TRBV7-9 and TRBJ2-2): DTGVSQNPRHKITKRGQNVTFRCDPISEHNRLYWYRQTLGQGPEFLTYFQNEAQLEKSRLLSDRFSAERPKGSFSTLEIQRTEQGDSAMYLCASSPRGPPGELFFGEGSRLTVL.

This clonotype was seen ten or more times. The V call is TRBV12-3 or TRBV12-4, the J call TRBJ2-3, with TRBD2 identical over 8 bases. This CDR3 has 15 residues. The trim removed 5 bases at V and 1 base at J, leaving 5 bases unmatched. CDR3 sequence (DNA): TGTGCCAGCAGTCGAGCGGGAGACGGCACAGATACGCAGTATTTT. It specifies CASSRAGDGTDTQYF.